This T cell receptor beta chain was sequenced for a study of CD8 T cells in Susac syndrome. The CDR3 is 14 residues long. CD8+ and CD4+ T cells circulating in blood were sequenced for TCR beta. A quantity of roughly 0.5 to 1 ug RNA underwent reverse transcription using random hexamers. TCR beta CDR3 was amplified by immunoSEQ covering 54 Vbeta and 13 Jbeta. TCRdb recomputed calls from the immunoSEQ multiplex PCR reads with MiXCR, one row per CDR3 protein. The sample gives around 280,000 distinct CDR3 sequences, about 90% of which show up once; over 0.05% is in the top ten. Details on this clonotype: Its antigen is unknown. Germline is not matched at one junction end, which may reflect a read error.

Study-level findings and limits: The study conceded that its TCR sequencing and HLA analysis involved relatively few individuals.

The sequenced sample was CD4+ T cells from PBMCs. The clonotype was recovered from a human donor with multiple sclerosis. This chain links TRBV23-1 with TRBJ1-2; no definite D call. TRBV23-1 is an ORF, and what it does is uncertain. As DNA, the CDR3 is TGCGCCAGCAGTCAAAAGGAACCGAACTATGGCCACACCTTC. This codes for CASSQKEPNYGHTF.